A selection of T cell receptor beta chains follows, all from one sample in a study of post-analysis software for immune sequencing data. MiXCR, applied by TCRdb to the PCR reads, yields one record per CDR3 protein. This sample has more than 500,000 distinct CDR3 sequences, with around a third found just once. Input material: blood. The source of these receptors is a girl between 2 and 17 years old with multiple sclerosis. The conserved cysteine and the conserved F or W are not part of the CDR3 here. The order of the fields is J gene, clone size, V gene, D gene, CDR3 protein. D genes are given only for firm matches. Some rows have no size entry. The others give once, few or many, or a class for an expanded clone.

>TRBJ2-7|few|TRBV9|TRBD1
ASSVTGDLSYEQY
>TRBJ2-3|NA|TRBV5-1|NA
ASSLEGVPDTQY
>TRBJ1-2|NA|TRBV5-1|TRBD1
ASSLGQGSPYGYT
>TRBJ2-7|NA|TRBV27|TRBD2
ASSPLAGGFNEQY
>TRBJ1-5|many|TRBV5-6|NA
ASSPAGADVGPQH
>TRBJ1-2|NA|TRBV5-1|NA
ASSLNPQVRKYT
>TRBJ2-5|NA|TRBV25-1|NA
ASSPRRGGETQY
>TRBJ2-1|few|TRBV6-2/TRBV6-3|NA
ASSYSRVGNEQF
>TRBJ2-3|NA|TRBV18|NA
ASSPIKPTTDTQY
>TRBJ2-7|NA|TRBV27|NA
ASSLSWGVGEQY
>TRBJ2-3|NA|TRBV10-2|NA
ASSSSARGTDTQY
>TRBJ1-2|few|TRBV12-3/TRBV12-4|TRBD1
ASSGQGGHYGYT
>TRBJ2-5|NA|TRBV20-1|NA
SARGVAGLGETQY
>TRBJ2-7|NA|TRBV27|NA
ASSSGLASYEQY
>TRBJ1-4|few|TRBV6-6|NA
ASRAQTNEKLF
>TRBJ2-3|NA|TRBV14|NA
ASSPPTGASTDTQY
>TRBJ2-3|NA|TRBV6-5|NA
ASSYSVISGDTQY
>TRBJ2-7|few|TRBV6-1|NA
ASSEFGGRSYEQY
>NA|NA|TRBV7-9|NA
ASSLVLETQY
>TRBJ1-4|NA|TRBV20-1|TRBD1
SARTGATNEKLF
>TRBJ2-5|few|TRBV7-6|TRBD1
ASSTRKQGLEETQY
>TRBJ2-3|NA|TRBV4-1|TRBD2
ASSRGAGAADTQY
>TRBJ2-5|few|TRBV5-1|NA
ASSLSFETQY
>TRBJ2-5|few|TRBV4-1|TRBD2
ASSQVISGAQETQY
>TRBJ1-4|few|TRBV6-5|NA
ASSYGVGEKLF
>TRBJ2-2|NA|TRBV7-9|NA
ASSFLENTGELF
>TRBJ1-2|NA|TRBV20-1|NA
SAPESGKRGYT
>TRBJ2-1|NA|TRBV28|NA
ASSLVDRNNEQF
>TRBJ2-1|few|TRBV20-1|TRBD1
SAKDRGLNNEQF
>TRBJ2-1|NA|TRBV12-3/TRBV12-4|NA
ASSLGGLPQGEQF
>TRBJ1-1|NA|TRBV7-2|NA
ASSYGPFHAEAF
>TRBJ2-7|NA|TRBV20-1|NA
SARGISYNEQY
>TRBJ1-5|few|TRBV24-1|NA
ATSDTSGTINQPQH
>TRBJ1-1|few|TRBV13|TRBD1
ASSSTGGAPEAF
>TRBJ1-2|NA|TRBV7-8|NA
ASSFSSQDYGYT
>TRBJ1-2|few|TRBV6-6|TRBD1
ASSHQGARGYT
>TRBJ2-3|NA|TRBV3-1|NA
ASSPELGSTDTQY
>TRBJ2-5|NA|TRBV5-6|NA
ASSSTGMGGTETQY
>TRBJ2-7|NA|TRBV5-5|NA
ASSPGDWNYEQY
>TRBJ2-7|many|TRBV6-5|NA
ASSLRDGSYEQY
>TRBJ2-7|NA|TRBV7-6|NA
ASSAQIGDSMEQY
>TRBJ1-1|NA|TRBV29-1|NA
SGLAGEVNTEAF
>TRBJ2-6|NA|TRBV6-1|NA
ASNVHPDSWSGANVLT
>TRBJ2-7|NA|TRBV25-1|TRBD2
ASSESGGPSYEQY
>TRBJ1-5|few|TRBV12-3/TRBV12-4|NA
ASSLATPGNNQPQH
>TRBJ2-7|few|TRBV5-1|NA
ASSLTVAEPYEQY
>TRBJ1-1|NA|TRBV29-1|TRBD1
SVESGTGDTEAF
>TRBJ2-7|NA|TRBV11-1|TRBD1
ASSLDVGQLVLGYEQY
>TRBJ2-3|few|TRBV29-1|NA
SVEDLRADTQY
>TRBJ1-6|NA|TRBV20-1|TRBD1
SARDIWQGVNSPLH
>TRBJ2-3|few|TRBV7-9|TRBD2
ASTQPGAGGSTDTQY
>TRBJ2-3|few|TRBV20-1|NA
SLVTGRGADTQY
>TRBJ2-5|few|TRBV29-1|NA
SVEGQGPEAQY
>TRBJ2-4|NA|TRBV12-3/TRBV12-4|NA
ASSLGRGLGSKNIQY
>TRBJ2-5|few|TRBV4-2|NA
ASSQDAGKRTQY
>TRBJ2-3|NA|TRBV4-2|NA
ASSQEHSASATDTQY